The 13 T cell receptor beta chains below were found in one sample sequenced in a study of T cells in Graves' hyperthyroidism and ophthalmopathy. Researchers amplified the TCR beta CDR3 regions from RNA transcripts. The TCR CDR3 first-round RT-PCR relied on the HTBI primer set. TCRdb redid the calling of the multiplex PCR reads with MiXCR, one entry per CDR3 protein. The sample has about 520,000 distinct CDR3 sequences, roughly a quarter seen once. Material: blood. The source is a woman between 25 and 40 years old with Graves' ophthalmopathy.

This clonotype was counted ten times or more. The chain links TRBV24-1 to TRBJ2-5; D unresolved. This CDR3 comprises 11 residues. Trimming took off 9 bases at V and 0 bases at J, with 4 bases between the two ends. Per germline, CDR1 KGHDR and CDR2 SFDVKD. The CDR3 DNA follows: TGTGCCACCGGCTACCAAGAGACCCAGTACTTC. This sequence encodes CATGYQETQYF.

The rearrangement uses TRBV5-1 and TRBJ2-7; 11 nucleotides match TRBD2. Germline CDR1 reads SGHRS; CDR2 reads YFSETQ. CDR3 length: 16 amino acids. V trimming: 3 bases; J trimming: 0 bases; junction bases outside the gene matches: 5. The CDR3: CASSSTSGASSYEQYF. CDR3 sequence (DNA): TGCGCCAGCAGCTCGACTAGCGGGGCCAGCTCCTACGAGCAGTACTTC.

This clonotype was seen repeatedly, ten times or more. The chain links TRBV7-8 to TRBJ2-7; D gene unclear. Germline V gene lookup returns CDR1 SGHVS and CDR2 FQNEAQ. The V end was cut by 5 bases, the J end by 4 bases, with 6 bases between. The CDR3 spans 11 residues. This chain's CDR3 is CASSTKYEQYF. The CDR3 region has the DNA TGTGCCAGCAGCACTAAGTACGAGCAGTACTTC.

V usage is TRBV6-5 and J usage is TRBJ1-1; D is possibly TRBD1 (6 bases). V dropped 10 bases and J dropped 6 bases, with 21 bases sitting between them. This CDR3 has 14 residues. Germline V gene sequence: CDR1 MNHEY, CDR2 SVGAGI. In DNA form, the CDR3 reads TGTGCCACCAAAGTTAATCGAAGGGGGTCTGAAGCTTTCTTT. Translating gives CATKVNRRGSEAFF.

This clonotype came up many times. This chain uses TRBV7-9 with TRBJ2-7; tentative D call: TRBD1 (5 bases). Looked up from germline, CDR1 is SEHNR and CDR2 is FQNEAQ (reference sequence). V lost 1 base to trimming and J lost 6 bases, with 13 bases between them. This CDR3 spans 14 amino acids. CDR3 nucleotides: TGTGCCAGCAGCTTAGGAGGACAAGTGGGCGAGCAGTACTTC. Translating it yields CASSLGGQVGEQYF.

The V gene is TRBV2, the J gene TRBJ2-2; D unclear. Trimming pared 2 bases from V and 0 bases from J, leaving 7 bases between. Per the germline V gene, CDR1 is SNHLY and CDR2 is FYNNEI. The CDR3 spans 15 residues. The DNA of the CDR3 is TGTGCCAGCAGTGAAAGTCTCGCGAACACCGGGGAGCTGTTTTTT. Its translation: CASSESLANTGELFF.

This clonotype has ten or more counts. The rearrangement joins TRBV20-1 to TRBJ2-5, with a tentative D call TRBD1 (8 bases). V lost 8 bases to trimming and J lost 5 bases, with 15 bases between them. The V gene's germline CDR1 is DFQATT and CDR2 SNEGSKA (reference sequence). This CDR3 comprises 12 residues. CDR3 in DNA: TGCAGTCCACAGGGGGGGCGGGAGACCCAGTACTTC. Residues: CSPQGGRETQYF.

Note on this clonotype: A much larger clone is a single base away; this may be a read error. V and J are TRBV7-2 and TRBJ2-6; D gene unclear. This CDR3 comprises 12 residues. CDR1 is SGHTA and CDR2 is FQGNSA in the germline V gene. V was trimmed by 7 bases and J by 2 bases, leaving 3 bases between them. The CDR3 reads CASNPGANVLTF. For the CDR3, the DNA is TGTGCCAGCAACCCTGGGGCCAACGTCCTGACTTTC.

CDR3 region: CASSYEGMTGPNYEQYF. The CDR3 nucleotides read TGTGCCAGCAGTTACGAGGGGATGACAGGGCCCAACTACGAGCAGTACTTC. This chain connects TRBV6-2 or TRBV6-3 to TRBJ2-7, with 7 nucleotides matching TRBD1. The CDR3 runs 17 residues. J was trimmed by 3 bases and V by 2 bases; bases with no gene match: 13. Per germline, CDR1 MNHEY and CDR2 SVGEGT.

Many counts were recorded for this clonotype. V and J are TRBV6-2 or TRBV6-3 and TRBJ2-6; 16 nucleotides match TRBD2. The trim removed 6 bases at V and 1 base at J, leaving 3 bases unmatched. Germline V gene data show CDR1 as MNHEY and CDR2 as SVGEGT. This CDR3 is 18 amino acids long. CDR3 DNA sequence: TGTGCCAGCAGCGGGACTAGCGGGGGGGTTTCTGGGGCCAACGTCCTGACTTTC. Its translation: CASSGTSGGVSGANVLTF.

This clonotype occurred a few times. Likely a read error: the CDR3 ends without its conserved phenylalanine or tryptophan. The V and J genes are TRBV30 and TRBJ1-5; no reliable D call. The CDR3 extends over 13 amino acids. The V gene's germline CDR1 is GTSNPN and CDR2 SVGIG (reference sequence). In nucleotides, the CDR3 is TGTGCCTGGGGCAAGTCGAGCAATCAGCTCCAGCATTCT. It is translated as CAWGKSSNQLQHS.

This clonotype occurred many times. This CDR3 reads CAWNKDRRQETQYF. CDR3 bases: TGTGCCTGGAATAAAGACAGGCGCCAAGAGACCCAGTACTTC. The chain carries TRBV30 and TRBJ2-5; possible D gene TRBD1, 6 bases. Germline CDR1 is GTSNPN and CDR2 is SVGIG (reference sequence). V lost 4 bases and J lost 1, with 13 bases in between. The CDR3 is 14 residues long.

This clonotype has only a few counts. The rearrangement uses TRBV28 and TRBJ2-5, with 9 bases aligning to TRBD1. The V gene end was trimmed by 3 bases and the J gene end by 7 bases; junction bases not matched to a gene: 9. Germline V lookup: CDR1 MDHEN, CDR2 SYDVKM. There are 15 residues in the CDR3. The CDR3 sequence: CASSFSGQGMGTQYF. CDR3 DNA: TGTGCCAGCAGTTTCTCGGGACAGGGTATGGGGACCCAGTACTTC.